This T cell receptor (beta chain) was captured by sequencing in a study of shared clonotypes between healthy human individuals. Study as a whole: Each donor had three CD4 naive, three CD4 memory, two CD8 naive and one CD8 memory plate.

About this clone: Its target is unknown.

Method: immunoSEQ multiplex PCR; TCRdb's copy keeps in-frame clones and lacks some. The table lists about 1.1 million clones, about four fifths of them singletons. The CDR3 loop spans 17 amino acids. J lost 0 bases, V lost 4 bases, and 12 bases had no gene match. Germline V gives CDR1 LNHDA, CDR2 SQIVND (reference sequence). Nashville, Tennessee was home to all donors, who were Caucasian adults. Study-wide results and limits: Around 5% of naive CD4 clonotypes were common to a handful of donors.

The specimen sequenced was memory CD4+ T cells from PBMCs. The sample's subset: CD45RA-negative fraction. The clonotype was recovered from a man aged 18 to 30 in good health. Some clones in this sample may be carry-over from other donors' samples. The J gene is TRBJ2-7, the V gene TRBV19; 7 bases agree with TRBD1. CDR3 nucleotides: TGTGCCAGTAGTACCGGACAGGCCAGCACTAGCTCCTACGAGCAGTACTTC. This sequence encodes CASSTGQASTSSYEQYF. Together with reference TRBV19 and TRBJ2-7, the CDR3 gives the full variable domain: DGGITQSPKYLFRKEGQNVTLSCEQNLNHDAMYWYRQDPGQGLRLIYYSQIVNDFQKGDIAEGYSVSREKKESFPLTVTSAQKNPTAFYLCASSTGQASTSSYEQYFGPGTRLTVT.